What follows describes a single T cell receptor beta chain. The table lists this clone with a count of one. The antigen it recognizes is unknown. Base qualities are missing; no much larger clone stands one base away. This specimen's time point label, interpreted: baseline before first vaccination. The vaccinee samples were drawn from two UK trials, COV001 and COV002, one of which was a single-blind randomized controlled phase 2/3 trial testing AZD1222 (ChAdOx1 nCoV-19) in healthy adults. For TCRbeta chain sequencing, PBMC samples from trial participants were taken at day 0 and at day 28 after the second dose. The CDR3 regions of human TCRbeta chains were analyzed by immunosequencing. The authors' pipeline ran thus. TCRs in the repertoires were compared against a reference library of SARS-CoV-2-specific TCRs that had been generated with the MIRA antigen-specificity platform. Breadth meant the fraction of unique TCRs that were SARS-CoV-2-associated, whereas depth meant the fraction of total T cells that were SARS-CoV-2-associated. Using the MIRA data, every spike-specific TCR was mapped to the spike region that the TCR reacted to and assigned to either a CD4 or a CD8 class. Log10-transformed breadth and depth values were compared by one-way ANOVA with Sidak's multiple comparisons tests. The immuneACCESS repertoire file appears here via TCRdb, limited to in-frame rearrangements. These files lack a portion of the clones; in checked studies, under half of the deficit traces to unresolved V genes, and the cause of the others is not known. V and J calls plus clone size are reproduced from that table; the DNA served to infer D and trimming. The sample profile shows some 120,000 clones; approximately 83% of them were found once. The biggest ten clones account for 1.5% to 2% of the sample.

This specimen belongs to a study of T cell responses to AZD1222 COVID-19 vaccine (dated by TCRdb to the early 2020s). General notes on the study: AZD1222 recipients with second doses at about 4 weeks or about 12 weeks were pooled, because spike-specific TCR depth and breadth did not differ between schedules. TCR sequencing was performed for 230 to 250 trial participants, of whom around 210 were given two doses of AZD1222 and around 25 were given two doses of MenACWY control vaccine. Trial participants were enrolled by age into subgroups of 18-55, 56-69 and 70-plus years, and about 150, 27 and 61 TCR-sequenced participants, respectively, were included in these subgroups.

The germline V gene provides CDR1 SGDLS and CDR2 YYNGEE. The CDR3 runs 15 amino acids, cysteine and phenylalanine included. Only the CDR3 DNA is retained, 45 bases long and in frame from the first base. Trimming costs V 3 bases and J 6 bases, and their ends lie 17 bases apart. Broader findings and caveats from the paper: CD4 TCRs associated with the vaccine covered the entire spike protein, and the dominant responses were in regions 160-218 and 743-854. Spike-specific TCR breadth and depth rose significantly after two AZD1222 doses compared with day 0 and with MenACWY recipients. Participants were mostly white British, with more females than males. The authors suggested clonal diversity may have been underestimated. Only six AZD1222 recipients were SARS-CoV-2 seropositive at baseline, limiting conclusions about previously exposed vaccinees. The 56-69-year group was small, and its depth increase did not reach significance, likely because of low power. Because no day 14 peak-response samples were available, the repertoires could be characterized only after the peak T cell response. Reportedly, close to half of the unique spike-specific TCRs recognized epitopes lying outside the regions that are mutated in the B.1.351 and B.1.1.7 variants.

Sequenced material: peripheral blood, taken on day 0 of AZD1222 vaccination. This sequence uses TRBV9 and TRBJ2-3; no D gene can be assigned with confidence. This TCR derives from an adult in good health. CDR3 sequence: CASSALELVYDTQYF. The DNA sequence is given as TGTGCCAGCAGCGCCCTTGAACTGGTATACGATACGCAGTATTTT.